These T cell receptor beta chains were read from a single sample in a study of T cell responses to AZD1222 COVID-19 vaccine. The method was immunoSEQ multiplex PCR; TCRdb's version includes in-frame clones alone and lacks a portion of them. The table records some 200,000 clones, 85% to 95% of them present only once. Material: peripheral blood, obtained on day 0 of AZD1222 vaccination. The origin of the receptors is an adult in good health. Both conserved end residues are part of each CDR3. Fields, in order: D gene, J gene, clone size, V gene, CDR3 protein, CDR3 DNA. A D gene is named only where the DNA matches it firmly. Some rows mark clone size as missing; the rest say once, few, many or name a class of expanded clone.

.,TRBJ1-4,few,TRBV2,CASSNREKLFF,TGTGCCAGCAGTAACAGGGAAAAACTGTTTTTT
.,TRBJ2-2,.,TRBV5-1,CASSLAAGKGGELFF,TGCGCCAGCAGCCTGGCGGCAGGGAAGGGCGGGGAGCTGTTTTTT
.,TRBJ1-5,medium-sized,TRBV2,CARNQPQHF,TGTGCCAGGAATCAGCCCCAGCATTTT
TRBD1,TRBJ1-4,.,TRBV19,CASSIKWQGENEKLFF,TGTGCCAGTAGTATAAAGTGGCAGGGGGAAAATGAAAAACTGTTTTTT
.,TRBJ1-1,.,TRBV2,CASSDPGGTEAFF,TGTGCCAGCAGTGATCCCGGGGGCACTGAAGCTTTCTTT
.,TRBJ2-2,.,TRBV24-1,CATSDPDMRELFF,TGTGCCACCAGTGATCCCGATATGCGGGAGCTGTTTTTT
.,TRBJ1-1,.,TRBV18,CASFRQENMNTEAFF,TGTGCCAGCTTTAGACAGGAAAACATGAACACTGAAGCTTTCTTT
.,TRBJ2-7,.,TRBV2,CASMGISYEQYF,TGTGCCAGCATGGGTATCTCCTACGAGCAGTACTTC
TRBD2,TRBJ2-3,.,TRBV13,CASSLGLAGDSGDTQYF,TGTGCCAGCAGTCTCGGACTAGCGGGGGACTCGGGAGATACGCAGTATTTT
.,TRBJ1-4,.,TRBV15,CATSRDWASGDEKLFF,TGTGCCACCAGCAGAGATTGGGCATCGGGAGATGAAAAACTGTTTTTT
.,TRBJ1-2,.,TRBV19,CASTPGSRTRGYTF,TGTGCCAGTACCCCCGGGAGCCGCACTCGTGGCTACACCTTC
TRBD1,TRBJ1-5,.,TRBV19,CASSIPAGGFQPQHF,TGTGCCAGTAGTATACCGGCAGGGGGCTTTCAGCCCCAGCATTTT
.,TRBJ2-5,.,TRBV7-9,CASSLAGVETQYF,TGTGCCAGCAGCTTAGCGGGGGTAGAGACCCAGTACTTC
TRBD1,TRBJ2-7,.,TRBV2,CAIPRAGQGVYEQYF,TGTGCCATACCTCGGGCGGGACAGGGGGTTTACGAGCAGTACTTC
.,TRBJ2-2,.,TRBV7-2,CASSLVLGPNTGELFF,TGTGCCAGCAGCTTAGTCTTGGGACCCAACACCGGGGAGCTGTTTTTT
.,TRBJ1-4,.,TRBV19,CASSIWDASNEKLFF,TGTGCCAGTAGTATTTGGGACGCTTCAAATGAAAAACTGTTTTTT